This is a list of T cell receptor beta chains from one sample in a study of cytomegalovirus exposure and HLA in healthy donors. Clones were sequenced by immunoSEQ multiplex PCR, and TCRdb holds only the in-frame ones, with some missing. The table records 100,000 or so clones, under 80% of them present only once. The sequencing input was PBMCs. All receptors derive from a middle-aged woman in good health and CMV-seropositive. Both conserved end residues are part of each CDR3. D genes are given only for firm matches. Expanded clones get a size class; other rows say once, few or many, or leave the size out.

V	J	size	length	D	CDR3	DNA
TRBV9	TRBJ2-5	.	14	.	CASSLLASAGTQYF	TGTGCCAGCAGTCTTTTGGCTAGCGCTGGGACCCAGTACTTC
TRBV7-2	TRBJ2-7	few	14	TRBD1	CASSFDRATYEQYF	TGTGCCAGCAGCTTTGACAGGGCCACCTACGAGCAGTACTTC
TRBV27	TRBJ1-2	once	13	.	CASSLTGSYGYTF	TGTGCCAGCAGTTTAACTGGTAGCTATGGCTACACCTTC
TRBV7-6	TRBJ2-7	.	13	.	CASSRGGTYEQYF	TGTGCCAGCAGCCGCGGGGGCACCTACGAGCAGTACTTC
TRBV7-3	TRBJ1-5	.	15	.	CASSSLGGGNQPQHF	TGTGCCAGCAGCTCGCTCGGGGGGGGGAATCAGCCCCAGCATTTT
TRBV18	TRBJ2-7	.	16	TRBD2	CASSPRTSGGYYEQYF	TGTGCCAGCTCACCGCGTACTAGCGGGGGGTACTACGAGCAGTACTTC
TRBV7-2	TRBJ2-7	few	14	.	CASSWDTGSYEQYF	TGTGCCAGCAGCTGGGACACAGGGTCCTACGAGCAGTACTTC
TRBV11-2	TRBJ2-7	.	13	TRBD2	CASGPGRALLPYF	TGTGCCAGCGGCCCGGGGAGGGCCCTCCTCCCGTACTTC
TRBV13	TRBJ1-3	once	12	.	CASSLQENTIYF	TGTGCCAGCAGCCTACAGGAAAACACCATATATTTT
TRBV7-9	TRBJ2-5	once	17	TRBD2	CASSAWGLAGGPGTQYF	TGTGCCAGCAGTGCCTGGGGGCTAGCGGGAGGCCCCGGGACCCAGTACTTC
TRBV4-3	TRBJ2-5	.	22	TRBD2	CASSPRLNLAGGLNLYQETQYF	TGCGCCAGCAGCCCGCGACTAAATCTAGCGGGGGGACTTAACTTATACCAAGAGACCCAGTACTTC
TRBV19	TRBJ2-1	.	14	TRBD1	CASTRTGFINEQFF	TGTGCCAGTACTAGGACAGGATTCATCAATGAGCAGTTCTTC
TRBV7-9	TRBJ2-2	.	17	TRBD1	CASSPRTGTGGSGELFF	TGTGCCAGCAGCCCCAGGACCGGGACAGGGGGGTCCGGGGAGCTGTTTTTT
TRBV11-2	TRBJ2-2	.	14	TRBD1	CASSFSGGPEELFF	TGTGCCAGCAGCTTTTCAGGGGGCCCCGAGGAGCTGTTTTTT
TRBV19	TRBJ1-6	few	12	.	CASKALSSPLHF	TGTGCCAGTAAAGCTTTGTCATCACCCCTCCACTTT
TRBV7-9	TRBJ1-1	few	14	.	CASSLGTANTEAFF	TGTGCCAGCAGCTTAGGGACAGCGAACACTGAAGCTTTCTTT
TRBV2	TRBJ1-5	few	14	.	CASSDLTGNQPQHF	TGTGCCAGCAGTGATCTTACAGGCAATCAGCCCCAGCATTTT
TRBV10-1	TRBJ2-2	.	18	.	CASSERKTYTENTGELFF	TGCGCCAGCAGTGAGCGAAAAACCTACACAGAGAACACCGGGGAGCTGTTTTTT
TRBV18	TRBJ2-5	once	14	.	CASSPASEKETQYF	TGTGCCAGCTCACCAGCGTCGGAGAAAGAGACCCAGTACTTC
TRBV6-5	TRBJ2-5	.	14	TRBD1	CASSEGAPGETQYF	TGTGCCAGCAGCGAGGGGGCGCCGGGAGAGACCCAGTACTTC
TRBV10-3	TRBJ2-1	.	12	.	CAISESSNEQFF	TGTGCCATCAGTGAGAGTAGTAATGAGCAGTTCTTC
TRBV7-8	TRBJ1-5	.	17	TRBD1	CASSLSGTGGAGQPQHF	TGTGCCAGCAGCTTATCAGGGACAGGGGGCGCGGGGCAGCCCCAGCATTTT
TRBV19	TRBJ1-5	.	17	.	CASSIGRGSPRNQPQHF	TGTGCCAGTAGTATAGGGAGAGGGAGTCCGCGCAATCAGCCCCAGCATTTT
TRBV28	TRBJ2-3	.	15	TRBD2	CANAKAGEGADTQYF	TGTGCCAACGCAAAAGCGGGAGAGGGTGCAGATACGCAGTATTTT
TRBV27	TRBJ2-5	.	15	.	CASSPGGGAGETQYF	TGTGCCAGCAGTCCCGGAGGAGGGGCGGGTGAGACCCAGTACTTC
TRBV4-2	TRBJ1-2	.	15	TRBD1	CASSQDGTGSYGYTF	TGTGCCAGCAGCCAAGATGGGACAGGGAGCTATGGCTACACCTTC
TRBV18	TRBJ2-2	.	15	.	CASSPVQSNTGELFF	TGTGCCAGCTCACCAGTTCAATCGAACACCGGGGAGCTGTTTTTT
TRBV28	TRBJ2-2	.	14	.	CASSTNSYTGELFF	TGTGCCAGCAGTACCAACAGTTACACCGGGGAGCTGTTTTTT
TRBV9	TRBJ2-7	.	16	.	CASSDHSTDKPYEQYF	TGTGCCAGCAGCGACCATTCGACAGACAAGCCCTACGAGCAGTACTTC
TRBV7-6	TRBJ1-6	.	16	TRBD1	CASSLWPRGRDSPLHF	TGTGCCAGCAGCTTATGGCCCAGGGGGCGAGATTCACCCCTCCACTTT
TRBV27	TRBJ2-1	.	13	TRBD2	CASSLAGVMEQFF	TGTGCCAGCAGTTTAGCGGGAGTCATGGAGCAGTTCTTC
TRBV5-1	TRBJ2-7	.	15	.	CASSLDTLGLYEQYF	TGCGCCAGCAGCTTGGACACACTGGGGCTCTACGAGCAGTACTTC
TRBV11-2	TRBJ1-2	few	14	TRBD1	CASSTTGTGYGYTF	TGTGCCAGCAGCACCACCGGGACAGGCTATGGCTACACCTTC
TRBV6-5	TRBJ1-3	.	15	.	CASSYSAGPGNTIYF	TGTGCCAGCAGTTACTCCGCGGGGCCTGGAAACACCATATATTTT
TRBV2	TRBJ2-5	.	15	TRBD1	CASTLGQGARETQYF	TGTGCCAGCACTTTGGGACAGGGGGCGCGAGAGACCCAGTACTTC
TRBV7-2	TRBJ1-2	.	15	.	CASSLDRSRGYGYTF	TGTGCCAGCAGCTTAGATCGCTCGCGCGGCTATGGCTACACCTTC
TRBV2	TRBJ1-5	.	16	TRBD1	CASSIHRGTSNQPQHF	TGTGCCAGCAGTATCCACAGGGGGACAAGCAATCAGCCCCAGCATTTT
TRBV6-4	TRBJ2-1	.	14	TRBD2	CASSYSGTSGRQFF	TGTGCCAGCAGTTATTCAGGGACTAGCGGGAGACAGTTCTTC
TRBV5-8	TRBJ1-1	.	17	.	CASSLVRGAFMNTEAFF	TGTGCCAGCAGCTTGGTCAGGGGCGCCTTCATGAACACTGAAGCTTTCTTT
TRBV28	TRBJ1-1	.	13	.	CASSLRQGSEAFF	TGTGCCAGCAGTTTACGGCAGGGCTCTGAAGCTTTCTTT
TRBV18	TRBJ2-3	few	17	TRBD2	CASSPGLAGTSTDTQYF	TGTGCCAGCTCACCGGGACTAGCGGGGACGAGCACAGATACGCAGTATTTT
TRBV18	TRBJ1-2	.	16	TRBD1	CASSPSFLGQGYGYTF	TGTGCCAGCTCACCATCCTTTCTCGGACAGGGCTATGGCTACACCTTC
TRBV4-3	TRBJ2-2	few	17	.	CASSQERGGLGTGELFF	TGCGCCAGCAGCCAAGAGCGAGGAGGTCTGGGCACCGGGGAGCTGTTTTTT